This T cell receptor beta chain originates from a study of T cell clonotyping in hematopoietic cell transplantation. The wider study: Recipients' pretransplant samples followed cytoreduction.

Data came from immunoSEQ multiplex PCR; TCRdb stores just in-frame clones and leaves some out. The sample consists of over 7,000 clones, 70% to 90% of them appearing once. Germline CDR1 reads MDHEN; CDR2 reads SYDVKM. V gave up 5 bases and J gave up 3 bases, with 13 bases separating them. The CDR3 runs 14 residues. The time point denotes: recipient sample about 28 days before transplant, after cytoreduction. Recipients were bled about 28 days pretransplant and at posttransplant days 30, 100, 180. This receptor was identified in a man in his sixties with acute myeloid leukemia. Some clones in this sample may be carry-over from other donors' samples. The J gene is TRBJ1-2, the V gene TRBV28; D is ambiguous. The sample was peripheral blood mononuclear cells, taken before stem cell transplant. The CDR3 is CASSQPGRDYGYTF. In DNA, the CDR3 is TGTGCCAGCAGTCAACCGGGGAGAGACTATGGCTACACCTTC.